This T cell receptor beta chain is drawn from a study of blood T cells in healthy people across ages. The sample holds a few counts of this clonotype. Germline V gene data show CDR1 as MNHNS and CDR2 as SASEGT. With V trimmed by 3 bases and J by 4 bases, 6 bases remained unmatched. The CDR3 is 16 amino acids. With a J-beta primer mix and a sample-barcoded 5' primer, a second PCR ran about 7 to 11 cycles. MiXCR was run by TCRdb on the 5' RACE reads, yielding one entry per CDR3 protein. The sample includes about 1.8 million distinct CDR3 sequences, around 50% of them seen just once. This TCR derives from a woman in her 40s in good health. The V and J genes are TRBV6-1 and TRBJ2-3; 11 positions agree with TRBD2. The sample taken for sequencing was blood. The CDR3 is CASSDHQTSGADTQYF. As DNA, the CDR3 is TGTGCCAGCAGTGACCACCAGACTAGCGGGGCAGATACGCAGTATTTT.